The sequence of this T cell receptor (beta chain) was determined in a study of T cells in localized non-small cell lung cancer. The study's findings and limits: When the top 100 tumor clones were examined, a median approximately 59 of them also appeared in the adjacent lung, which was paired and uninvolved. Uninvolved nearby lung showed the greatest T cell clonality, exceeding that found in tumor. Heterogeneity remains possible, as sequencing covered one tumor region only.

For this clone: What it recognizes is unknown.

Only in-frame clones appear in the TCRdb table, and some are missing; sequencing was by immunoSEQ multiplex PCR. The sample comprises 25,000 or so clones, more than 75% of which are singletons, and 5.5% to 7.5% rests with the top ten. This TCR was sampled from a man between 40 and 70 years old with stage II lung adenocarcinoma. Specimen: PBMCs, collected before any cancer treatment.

CDR3 sequence: CATSPEQSPLRGYTF. CDR3 coding DNA: TGTGCCACCAGCCCCGAACAGTCTCCCTTACGGGGCTACACCTTC. The chain carries TRBV15 and TRBJ1-2; D not certain. V was clipped by 5 bases and J by 8 bases, with 21 bases between them. This CDR3 region has 15 residues. The germline V gene has CDR1 LNHNV and CDR2 YYDKDF (reference sequence).